What follows is one TCR beta chain and its context. There are many counts of this clonotype. Its antigen target is currently unknown. The record has no base qualities; no much larger clone is one base away. The data derive from a study of early T cells in non-severe SARS-CoV-2 infection (dated by TCRdb to the early 2020s). Regarding the study in general: Because TCR sequencing relied on bulk RNA taken from unsorted whole blood, pairing of alpha and beta chains was not possible. What the research found in general, with its limitations: Matching against VDJdb was skewed toward anti-spike CD8 responses, likely underestimated virus-specific expansions, and missed private and CD4 specificities.

The study was a case-control design nested within a healthcare worker cohort in London, UK, with weekly nasopharyngeal swab PCR tests and blood sampling. Healthcare workers were recruited during the week of the UK lockdown, between 23 and 31 March 2020, and followed weekly for up to about 15 weeks. CDR1 and CDR2, looked up from the germline V gene, are SGHNT and YENEEA. The CDR3, cysteine through phenylalanine, is 12 amino acids long. Only the CDR3 portion is preserved as DNA: 36 bases, with reading frame beginning at the first base. Trimming costs V 0 bases and J 6 bases, and their ends lie 2 bases apart. The library was built by means of 5' RACE. The sequencer listed for this sample is NextSeq 500. The TCR library protocol attached unique molecular identifiers to individual cDNA molecules to correct for sequencing error and PCR bias. Sequencing covered both TCR alpha and beta chains, and within each sample the abundances of alpha and beta sequences were tightly co-correlated. The authors' pipeline ran thus. V gene, J gene and CDR3 annotation of TCR sequences was performed with Decombinator V4. TCRs were defined as expanded if a significant change between any two time points was detected under a Poisson model with p below 0.0001. TCR abundances were normalised to the total number of TCRs sequenced per sample and expressed as counts per million. MAIT TCRs were defined by TRAV1-2 paired with TRAJ12, TRAJ20 or TRAJ33, and iNKT TCRs by TRAV10 paired with TRAJ18. A search of VDJdb, accessed on 1 November 2021, was run for TCRs annotated to CMV, EBV and SARS-CoV-2, with TCRs annotated for multiple antigens excluded. Using fastp trimming at Q25 and MiXCR clonotype assembly, TCRdb reanalyzed the public sequencing data and kept in-frame beta chains. Rows are unified per CDR3 protein, each entry keeping the most common DNA and genes. TCRdb, rather than the study authors, made the V and J calls. The sample table holds tens of thousands of distinct CDR3 sequences, of which approximately 6% were seen once. The top ten clonotypes cover under 15% of the sample.

The receptor's source is an adult who was a healthcare worker with PCR-confirmed SARS-CoV-2 infection or an uninfected control (not recorded which). The chain was built from TRBV11-3 and TRBJ2-2; the D gene is unclear. Sequences were obtained from whole blood. The CDR3 protein sequence reads: CASSLEAGELFF. The nucleotide sequence is given as TGTGCCAGCAGCTTAGAAGCCGGGGAGCTGTTTTTT.